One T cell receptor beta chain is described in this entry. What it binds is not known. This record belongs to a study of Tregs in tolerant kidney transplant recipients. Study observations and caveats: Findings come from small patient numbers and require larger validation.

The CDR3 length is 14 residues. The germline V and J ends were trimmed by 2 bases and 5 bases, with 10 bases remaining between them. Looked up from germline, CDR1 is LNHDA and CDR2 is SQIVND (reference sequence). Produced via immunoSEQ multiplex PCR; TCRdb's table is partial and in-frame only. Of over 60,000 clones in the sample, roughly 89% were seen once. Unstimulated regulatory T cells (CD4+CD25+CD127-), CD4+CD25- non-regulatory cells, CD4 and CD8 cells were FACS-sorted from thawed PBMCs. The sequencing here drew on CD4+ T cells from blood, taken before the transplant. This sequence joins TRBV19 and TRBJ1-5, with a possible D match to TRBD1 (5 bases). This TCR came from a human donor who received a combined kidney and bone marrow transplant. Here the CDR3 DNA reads TGTGCCAGTAGTATATTCCAGGGTGATCAGCCCCAGCATTTT. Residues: CASSIFQGDQPQHF.